This T cell receptor (beta chain) emerged from a study of cytomegalovirus exposure and HLA in healthy donors. Germline V gene lookup returns CDR1 DFQATT and CDR2 SNEGSKA (reference sequence). V gave up 0 bases and J gave up 10 bases, with 5 bases separating them. This CDR3 contains 10 residues. This clone was seen more than once but under ten times. Both 60 Vbeta primers and 13 Jbeta primers went into the PCR. Profiling relied on immunoSEQ multiplex PCR, and the TCRdb table lists in-frame clones only, not all of them. The data hold 90,000 to 150,000 clones, with around 79% observed a single time. The rearrangement joins TRBV20-1 to TRBJ2-3; no definite D call. The sequence came from a middle-aged woman in good health and CMV-seronegative. Material for sequencing was PBMCs. Here the CDR3 reads CSAREGAQYF. CDR3 nucleotides: TGCAGTGCTAGAGAGGGCGCGCAGTATTTT.